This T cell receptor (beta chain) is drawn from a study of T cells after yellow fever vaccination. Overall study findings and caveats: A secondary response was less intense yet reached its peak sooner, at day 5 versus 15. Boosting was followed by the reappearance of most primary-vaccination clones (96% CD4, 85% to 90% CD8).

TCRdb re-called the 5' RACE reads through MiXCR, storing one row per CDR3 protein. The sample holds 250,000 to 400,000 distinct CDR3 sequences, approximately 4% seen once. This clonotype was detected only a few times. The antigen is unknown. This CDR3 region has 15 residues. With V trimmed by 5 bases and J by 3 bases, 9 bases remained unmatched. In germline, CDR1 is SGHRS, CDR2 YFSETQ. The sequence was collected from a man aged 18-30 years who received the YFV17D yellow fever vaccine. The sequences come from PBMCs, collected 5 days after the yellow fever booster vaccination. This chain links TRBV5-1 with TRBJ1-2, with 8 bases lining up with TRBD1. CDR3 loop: CASSRTGPVDYGYTF. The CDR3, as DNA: TGCGCCAGCAGTCGGACAGGGCCGGTAGACTATGGCTACACCTTC.